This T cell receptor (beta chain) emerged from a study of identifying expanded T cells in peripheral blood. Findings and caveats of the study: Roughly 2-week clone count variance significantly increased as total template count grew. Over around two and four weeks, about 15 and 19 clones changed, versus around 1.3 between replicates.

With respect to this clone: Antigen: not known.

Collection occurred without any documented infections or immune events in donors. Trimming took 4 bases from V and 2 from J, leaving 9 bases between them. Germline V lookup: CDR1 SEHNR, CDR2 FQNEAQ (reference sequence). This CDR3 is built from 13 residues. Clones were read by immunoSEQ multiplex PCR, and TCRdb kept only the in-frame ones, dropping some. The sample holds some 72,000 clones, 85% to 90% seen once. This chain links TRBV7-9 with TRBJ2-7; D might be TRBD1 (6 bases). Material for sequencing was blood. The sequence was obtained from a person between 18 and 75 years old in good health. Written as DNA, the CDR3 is TGTGCCAGCAGCTCGACAGGTCCCTACGAGCAGTACTTC. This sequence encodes CASSSTGPYEQYF.